This T cell receptor beta chain was recorded in a study of blood T cell repertoires in COVID-19. Overall study: T cells, B-cell-depleted T cells, or PBMCs provided the cDNA or gDNA that served as material.

This CDR3 is 13 amino acids long. Trimming left V 3 bases short and J 5 bases short, with 9 bases between. Germline V lookup: CDR1 SEHNR, CDR2 FQNEAQ (reference sequence). Assay used: immunoSEQ multiplex PCR; TCRdb lists only in-frame clones, some missing. The sample carries under 200,000 clones, 86% recorded once. The source material was peripheral blood. The TCR originated in an older woman with COVID-19, enrolled during active disease. V is TRBV7-9 and J is TRBJ2-3, with D possibly being TRBD2 (5 bases). The CDR3 loop is CASSFVGEDTQYF. The CDR3 DNA follows: TGTGCCAGCAGCTTTGTGGGAGAAGATACGCAGTATTTT.